Sequencing of this T cell receptor (beta chain) was carried out in a study of response to subunit inactivated influenza vaccine. With respect to this clonotype: The antigen remains unidentified.

Each CDR3 protein gets one entry after TCRdb re-called the RT-PCR reads with MiXCR. The table has roughly 650,000 distinct CDR3 sequences, around 13% seen once. V was shortened by 4 bases and J by 6 bases, with 16 bases between the two germline ends. The length of the CDR3 is 14 residues. CDR1 and CDR2 (germline): MNHEY, SVGEGT. The study's findings and limits: Each seasonal influenza vaccination, the authors suggested, recruits few new T cells.

The TCR was taken from a man aged 50 to 59 who received an inactivated influenza vaccine. Sample: PBMCs from blood, taken about 14 days before vaccination. This chain joins TRBV6-2 or TRBV6-3 and TRBJ2-7, with no clear D. For the CDR3, the DNA is TGTGCCAGCAGTTTTAGCACATCCCTCTCCGAGCAGTACTTC. Translating it yields CASSFSTSLSEQYF.